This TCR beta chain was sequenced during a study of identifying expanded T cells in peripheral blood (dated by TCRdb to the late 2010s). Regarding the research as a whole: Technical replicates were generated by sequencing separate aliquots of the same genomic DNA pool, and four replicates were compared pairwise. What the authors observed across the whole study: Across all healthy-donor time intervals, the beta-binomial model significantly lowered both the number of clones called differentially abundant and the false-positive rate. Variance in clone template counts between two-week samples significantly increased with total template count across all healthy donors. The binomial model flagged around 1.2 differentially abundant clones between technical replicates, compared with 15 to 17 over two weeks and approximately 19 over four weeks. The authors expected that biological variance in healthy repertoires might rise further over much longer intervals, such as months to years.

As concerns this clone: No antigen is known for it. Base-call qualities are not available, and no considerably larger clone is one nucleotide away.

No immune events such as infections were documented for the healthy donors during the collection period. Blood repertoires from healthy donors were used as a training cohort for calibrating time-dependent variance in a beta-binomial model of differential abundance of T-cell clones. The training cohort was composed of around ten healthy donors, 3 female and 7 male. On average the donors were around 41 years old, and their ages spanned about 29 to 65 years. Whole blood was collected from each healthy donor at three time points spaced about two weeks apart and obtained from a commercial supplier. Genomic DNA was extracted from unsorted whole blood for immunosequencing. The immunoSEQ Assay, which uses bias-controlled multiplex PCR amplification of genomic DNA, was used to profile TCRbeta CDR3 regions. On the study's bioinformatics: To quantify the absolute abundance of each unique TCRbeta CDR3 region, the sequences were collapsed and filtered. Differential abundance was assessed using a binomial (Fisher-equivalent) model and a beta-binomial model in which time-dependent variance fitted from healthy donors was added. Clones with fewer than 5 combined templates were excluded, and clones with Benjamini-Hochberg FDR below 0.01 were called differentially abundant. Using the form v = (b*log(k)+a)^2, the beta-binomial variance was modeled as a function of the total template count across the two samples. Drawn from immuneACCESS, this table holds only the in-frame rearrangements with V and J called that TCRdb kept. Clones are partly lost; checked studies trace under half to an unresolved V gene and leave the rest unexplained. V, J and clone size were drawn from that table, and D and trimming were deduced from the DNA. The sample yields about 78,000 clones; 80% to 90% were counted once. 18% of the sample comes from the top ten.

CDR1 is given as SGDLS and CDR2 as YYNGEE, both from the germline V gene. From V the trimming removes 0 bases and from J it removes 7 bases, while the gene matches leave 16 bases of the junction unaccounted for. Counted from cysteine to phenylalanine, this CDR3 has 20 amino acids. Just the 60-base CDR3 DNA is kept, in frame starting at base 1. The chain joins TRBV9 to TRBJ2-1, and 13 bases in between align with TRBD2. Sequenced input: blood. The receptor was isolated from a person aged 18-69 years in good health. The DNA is TGTGCCAGCAGCGTAGCCCTATCACAACGCGGACTAGCGGGAGAGAATGAGCAGTTCTTC. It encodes CASSVALSQRGLAGENEQFF.